This TCR beta chain was captured in a study of CD8 T cells in Susac syndrome. Sequencing of TCR beta was performed on blood CD8+ and CD4+ T cells. Controls were age- and sex-matched healthy donors. An amount of RNA that ranged from roughly 0.45 to 1 ug was reverse transcribed with random hexamers. An immunoSEQ multiplex PCR amplified TCR beta CDR3 over 54 Vbeta and 13 Jbeta. TCRdb independently ran MiXCR on the immunoSEQ multiplex PCR reads; one entry per CDR3 protein. This table holds 110,000 or so distinct CDR3 sequences, over 90% found once. This clonotype has just one count. With 2 bases clipped from V and 6 bases from J, the junction kept 10 bases outside the gene matches. The CDR3 length is 15 residues. The germline gives CDR1 SGHVS, CDR2 FNYEAQ.

The sequence came from a human donor in good health. The chain carries TRBV7-6 and TRBJ2-7; TRBD1 matches at 7 bases. The specimen was CD4+ T cells from PBMCs. CDR3 residues: CASSLIRDRATEQYF. In DNA form, the CDR3 reads TGTGCCAGCAGCTTAATTCGAGACAGGGCGACCGAGCAGTACTTC.